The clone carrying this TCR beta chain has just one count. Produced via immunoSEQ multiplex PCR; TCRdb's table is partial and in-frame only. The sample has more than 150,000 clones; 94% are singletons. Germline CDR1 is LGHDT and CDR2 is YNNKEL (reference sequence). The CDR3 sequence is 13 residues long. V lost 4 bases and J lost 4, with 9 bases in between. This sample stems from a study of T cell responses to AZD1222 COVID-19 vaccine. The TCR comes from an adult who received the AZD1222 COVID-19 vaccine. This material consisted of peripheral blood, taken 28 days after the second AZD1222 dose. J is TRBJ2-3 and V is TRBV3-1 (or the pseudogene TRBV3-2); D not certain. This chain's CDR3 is CASSPPRSDTQYF. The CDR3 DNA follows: TGTGCCAGCAGCCCCCCCCGCTCAGATACGCAGTATTTT.